The 14 T cell receptor beta chains below come from one sample, sequenced in a study of control samples from healthy donors and cancer patients (TCRdb year 2020). Receptor amplification or capture employed the immunoSEQ multiplex PCR assay. The table was pulled from immuneACCESS by TCRdb, which kept in-frame rearrangements only. Such tables lose some clones; where checked, under half of the loss comes from unresolved V genes, and the rest has no known cause. The sample table lists 100,000 to 150,000 clones, approximately 89% of them with a count of one. Roughly 8.6% of the sample lies in the top ten. The sequencing input was blood. The receptors shown here come from a young man in good health.

CDR3 protein: CASSGPTSSTKGELFF. DNA of the CDR3: TGTGCCAGCAGCGGCCCGACTAGTTCTACGAAGGGGGAGCTGTTTTTT. V gene TRBV5-4 combines with J gene TRBJ2-2; D might be TRBD2 (6 bases). The CDR3 spans 16 residues. The V end was cut by 4 bases, the J end by 8 bases, with 21 bases between. Per the germline V gene, CDR1 is SGHNT and CDR2 is YYREEE (reference sequence).

The V and J genes are TRBV5-4 and TRBJ1-2; D possibly corresponds to TRBD1 (6 bases). The V gene lost 0 bases and the J gene lost 7 bases, with 16 bases spanning the gap. Germline lookup yields CDR1 SGHNT and CDR2 YYREEE (reference sequence). The CDR3 totals 15 residues. The CDR3 DNA reads as TGTGCCAGCAGCTTGGTGGGTGGGGGGCTCGTTGGCTACACCTTC. Its translation is CASSLVGGGLVGYTF.

CDR3 in DNA: TGTGCCAGCAGCTTAACAACAGGGGTCGCCTACGAGCAGTACTTC. Its translation: CASSLTTGVAYEQYF. This chain uses TRBV5-4 with TRBJ2-7, with 7 bases fitting TRBD1. In germline, CDR1 is SGHNT, CDR2 YYREEE (reference sequence). The CDR3 spans 15 residues. Germline trimming cut 2 bases from V and 2 bases from J; bases unmatched to any gene: 7. The whole variable domain, filled in from reference TRBV5-4 and TRBJ2-7, reads ETGVTQSPTHLIKTRGQQVTLRCSSQSGHNTVSWYQQALGQGPQFIFQYYREEENGRGNFPPRFSGLQFPNYSSELNVNALELDDSALYLCASSLTTGVAYEQYFGPGTRLTVT.

A note on this clone: The junction and the germline gene differ at one end; a read error may be behind it. The same CDR3 is also encoded by other DNA sequences in this sample. The chain joins TRBV7-2 to TRBJ2-1, with TRBD2 matching over 7 bases. CDR3 length equals 14 residues. The germline gives CDR1 SGHTA, CDR2 FQGNSA. The CDR3 protein is CASSFSGMGGEQFF. CDR3 nucleotides: TGTGCCAGCAGCTTCAGCGGGATGGGGGGTGAGCAATTCTTC. The complete variable domain, with remaining parts taken from reference TRBV7-2 and TRBJ2-1, reads GAGVSQSPSNKVTEKGKDVELRCDPISGHTALYWYRQSLGQGLEFLIYFQGNSAPDKSGLPSDRFSAERTGGSVSTLTIQRTQQEDSAVYLCASSFSGMGGEQFFGPGTRLTVL.

This clone was seen a single time. V is TRBV20-1 and J is TRBJ2-1, with D uncertain. Germline V gene data show CDR1 as DFQATT and CDR2 as SNEGSKA (reference sequence). CDR3 length equals 11 residues. The V end lost 6 bases, the J end lost 4 bases, and 7 bases lay between the germline ends. This CDR3 reads CSARQYNEQFF. The CDR3 region has the DNA TGCAGTGCGAGGCAGTACAATGAGCAGTTCTTC.

The chain couples TRBV2 to TRBJ2-5; 8 bases fit TRBD2. The trim removed 8 bases at V and 5 bases at J, leaving 1 base unmatched. CDR3 size: 11 residues. Germline CDR1 and CDR2: SNHLY and FYNNEI. The CDR3 reads CASREGETQYF. In nucleotides, the CDR3 is TGTGCCAGCCGGGAGGGGGAGACCCAGTACTTC. The full variable domain, in which reference TRBV2 and TRBJ2-5 provide the parts outside the CDR3, is EPEVTQTPSHQVTQMGQEVILRCVPISNHLYFYWYRQILGQKVEFLVSFYNNEISEKSEIFDDQFSVERPDGSNFTLKIRSTKLEDSAMYFCASREGETQYFGPGTRLLVL.

V gene TRBV11-2 combines with J gene TRBJ1-4, with D uncertain. V dropped 5 bases and J dropped 0 bases, with 10 bases sitting between them. Germline V lookup: CDR1 SGHAT, CDR2 FQNNGV. This CDR3 has 15 amino acids. As DNA, the CDR3 is TGTGCCAGCAGCCTCCACAGTGCAACTAATGAAAAACTGTTTTTT. It specifies CASSLHSATNEKLFF.

CDR3: CASSRWRGDSGVSTEAFF. The CDR3 DNA sequence: TGTGCCAGTTCTCGATGGAGAGGTGACTCGGGGGTGAGCACTGAAGCTTTCTTT. This chain joins TRBV19 and TRBJ1-1, with a tentative D call TRBD1 (5 bases). Germline assignment: CDR1 LNHDA and CDR2 SQIVND (reference sequence). Trimming pared 8 bases from V and 4 bases from J, leaving 29 bases between. This CDR3 contains 18 residues.

Note on this clone: At one end the junction does not follow the germline gene, possibly because of a read error. The rearrangement uses TRBV6-4 and TRBJ2-5; D is unclear. CDR1 is MRHNA and CDR2 is SNTAGT in the germline V gene. The CDR3 is 13 residues long. The CDR3 DNA follows: TGTGCCGGCAGTGACGGCTCTGGGGAGACCCAGTACTTC. It encodes CAGSDGSGETQYF.

The chain couples TRBV7-9 to TRBJ2-1; TRBD1 or TRBD2 may be the D gene (6 bases each). Germline CDR1 is SEHNR and CDR2 is FQNEAQ (reference sequence). The V gene lost 8 bases and the J gene lost 9 bases, with 11 bases spanning the gap. The CDR3 sequence is 11 residues long. In DNA, the CDR3 is TGTGCCAGCGGCAGGGGAGGTGAGCAGTTCTTC. It specifies CASGRGGEQFF.

The chain has TRBV24-1 and TRBJ2-5; D not resolved. The CDR3 is made up of 12 amino acids. V dropped 0 bases and J dropped 5 bases, with 3 bases sitting between them. In germline, CDR1 is KGHDR, CDR2 SFDVKD. In nucleotides, the CDR3 is TGTGCCACCAGTGATTTGCAGGAGACCCAGTACTTC. It is translated as CATSDLQETQYF.

The chain is built from TRBV11-2 and TRBJ2-1; D possibly uses TRBD1 or TRBD2 (6 bases each). The V gene's germline CDR1 is SGHAT and CDR2 FQNNGV. V dropped 6 bases and J dropped 7 bases, with 25 bases sitting between them. The CDR3 is 17 residues long. The DNA for the CDR3 is TGTGCCAGCAGGCGACCCCCCGGGGGCCTCCGGTGGAATGAGCAGTTCTTC. This gives the protein CASRRPPGGLRWNEQFF.

Only one count was recorded for this clone. V is TRBV6-5 and J is TRBJ1-2; TRBD1 aligns across 11 bases. With 2 bases clipped from V and 4 bases from J, the junction kept 0 bases outside the gene matches. The germline V gene encodes CDR1 MNHEY and CDR2 SVGAGI. The CDR3 has 14 residues. DNA of the CDR3: TGTGCCAGCAGTTACGGGACAGGGGGCTATGGCTACACCTTC. Amino acid sequence: CASSYGTGGYGYTF.

This chain links TRBV30 with TRBJ2-2; D is uncertain. Germline V CDR1 and CDR2: GTSNPN, SVGIG (reference sequence). This CDR3 has 13 residues. V was pared by 1 base and J by 6 bases, with 9 bases between. This chain's CDR3 is CAWSERVPGELFF. The DNA of the CDR3 is TGTGCCTGGAGTGAAAGGGTGCCCGGGGAGCTGTTTTTT.